The clone carrying this T cell receptor beta chain occurred many times. What it binds is unknown. Germline V gene lookup returns CDR1 SQVTM and CDR2 ANQGSEA. The CDR3 consists of 14 residues. V was shortened by 6 bases and J by 2 bases, with 17 bases between the two germline ends. This record comes from a study of response to subunit inactivated influenza vaccine. Study-level findings and limits: Authors suggested few new T cells are recruited by each seasonal influenza vaccination.

Each CDR3 protein is one row after TCRdb ran MiXCR on the RT-PCR reads. The sample holds under 550,000 distinct CDR3 sequences; approximately 7.6% are singletons and the top ten take 10% to 15%. Sequencing was performed on PBMCs from blood, taken about 23 months after vaccination. The TCR sequence derives from a man in his fifties or sixties who received an inactivated influenza vaccine. The genes are TRBV29-1 and TRBJ2-7, with TRBD2 as a possible D gene (6 bases). CDR3: CSVNSGTGAYEQYF. CDR3 nucleotides: TGCAGCGTCAACTCCGGGACGGGGGCCTACGAGCAGTACTTC.